The following is a TCR beta chain sequence with its context. There is no known antigen for this receptor. Base qualities are not recorded, but no much larger clone differs from it by a single base. According to the study, the label for this sample's time point signals: patch test 2, 6 weeks after DPC sensitization. The label giving this sample's treatment or condition can be read as: therapeutic diphenylcyclopropenone sensitization with weekly scalp DPC. Blood at each patch-test visit was drawn before the patch test was applied. Eligible patients were aged 18 to 70, diagnosed with alopecia, deemed suitable for DPC therapy, and excluded if pregnant. Total RNA was isolated from unfractionated whole blood collected in Tempus Blood RNA tubes. The source of the sample is a study of human T cells and chemical hapten exposure (dated by TCRdb to the early 2020s). In terms of the full investigation: For sensitization, 2% DPC in acetone was applied to a 2 cm by 2 cm area of upper inner arm skin. Weekly therapeutic DPC doses were additionally applied to the scalp of patients throughout the approximately 25-week study period. Patch testing was performed on the upper back with Finn chambers containing 0.01% DPC, and the patch tests were scored after 6 days according to International Contact Dermatitis Research Group standards. Alopecia areata with under or over 50% scalp involvement, alopecia totalis and alopecia universalis were represented in the patient cohort, which was mostly female. Libraries were pooled for sequencing, and per-sample TCR yields varied mainly because of small differences in library volumes within the pool. This study followed changes in the peripheral blood TCR repertoire in vivo during primary and secondary sensitization of alopecia patients to the hapten diphenylcyclopropenone (DPC). Patient blood was sampled pre-sensitization (week 0) and at 2, 6 and about 24 weeks after DPC sensitization. For TCR sequencing, blood came from 25 to 35 alopecia patients at anywhere from one to four time points (pre-sensitization, 2, 6 and 24 weeks). What the authors observed across the whole study: Compared with pre-sensitization or healthy control sets, expanded TCRs formed significantly more large CDR3 similarity clusters, which is consistent with antigen-driven responses. All patients had alopecia, a presumed autoimmune disease, so their immune response might differ from that of healthy individuals. A positive correlation was found between the number of PT1 expanded TCRs and patch test score, with significance reached at thresholds 8, 16 and 32 but not 4. Repeated subsampling changed both the strength of the expansion versus patch-test correlation and the threshold at which the correlation became significant. DPC sensitization did not change how many TCRs were above 1 in 1000 frequency, and no evidence was found of alterations in global repertoire structure.

The library was generated by RACE. Instrument on record: NextSeq 500. During library preparation, unique molecular identifiers were attached to individual cDNA molecules so that TCRs could be counted quantitatively and reproducibly. For every blood RNA sample, sequencing covered both the TCR alpha and TCR beta chains. From the authors' description of their analysis: The median number of TCRs per sample was over 95,000, ranging from about 20,000 to 700,000. The Decombinator software suite was used to annotate V, J and CDR3 in the TCR reads. Every sample was subsampled to the same number of TCRs (28,000) for the PS versus PT1 abundance plots. TCRs were defined as expanded if absent before sensitization and observed at least eight times at the 2-week time point. The public reads were quality trimmed at Q25 with fastp and then assembled into clones with MiXCR by TCRdb, keeping productive beta chains. Each entry merges the rows of one CDR3 protein and shows their most common DNA and genes. The authors' filters were not applied to this entry. This sample is represented by 330,000 or so distinct CDR3 sequences; just under 6.5% of them were singletons. More than 5.5% of the sample lies in the top ten.

Measured from the cysteine to the phenylalanine, the CDR3 is 15 residues long. Only the CDR3 portion is preserved as DNA: 45 bases, with reading frame beginning at the first base. At the junction V is shortened by 7 bases and J by 1 base, with 14 bases in between. Material: whole blood, obtained in connection with sensitization to the hapten diphenylcyclopropenone (DPC). This TCR derives from a woman aged 18-35 years with alopecia areata. Some clones in this sample may be carry-over from other donors' samples. The sequence is built from TRBV6-7 and TRBJ2-4; TRBD1 could be the D gene, as 6 bases match. TRBV6-7 is noted as an ORF with a role that remains uncertain. The sequenced DNA is TGTGCCAGCATCCCTCGGGACACTGCCAAAAACATTCAGTACTTC. It codes for CASIPRDTAKNIQYF.